Listed below are T cell receptor beta chains from one sample, sequenced in a study of T cells after yellow fever vaccination. TCRdb passed the 5' RACE reads through MiXCR, listing each CDR3 protein once. The sample carries fewer than 650,000 distinct CDR3 sequences, just over 20% recorded once. Sequencing was performed on PBMCs, taken 21 days after the first yellow fever vaccination. The receptors stem from a man aged 18-30 years who received the YFV17D yellow fever vaccine. The CDR3 runs from the conserved cysteine through the conserved F or W. The D gene is left open where the match is weak. Clone size, where shown, is once, few, many, or a class for clones that have expanded.

d_gene: TRBD2
j_gene: TRBJ2-7
abundance: -
v_gene: TRBV4-1
CDR3nt: TGCGCCAGCAGCCAAGTTTCTAGCGGGGGCTCCTACGAGCAGTACTTC
CDR3aa: CASSQVSSGGSYEQYF

d_gene: -
j_gene: TRBJ2-2
abundance: -
v_gene: TRBV7-2
CDR3nt: TGTGCCAGCAGCTTACAGAGGGTAAACACCGGGGAGCTGTTTTTT
CDR3aa: CASSLQRVNTGELFF

d_gene: TRBD1
j_gene: TRBJ2-5
abundance: few
v_gene: TRBV5-1
CDR3nt: TGCGCCAGCAGGTCCGGACAGGGCGGGGAGCGAGAGACCCAGTACTTC
CDR3aa: CASRSGQGGERETQYF

d_gene: -
j_gene: TRBJ2-5
abundance: -
v_gene: TRBV9
CDR3nt: TGTGCCAGCAGCGCAGGGGTCCAAGAGACCCAGTACTTC
CDR3aa: CASSAGVQETQYF

d_gene: -
j_gene: TRBJ2-7
abundance: -
v_gene: TRBV9
CDR3nt: TGTGCCAGCAGCGGAGGTACGGGCCACGAGCAGTACTTC
CDR3aa: CASSGGTGHEQYF

d_gene: -
j_gene: TRBJ2-7
abundance: -
v_gene: TRBV20-1
CDR3nt: TGCAGTGCTAGAGATCCAGGGGAGGGCTCCTACGAGCAGTACTTC
CDR3aa: CSARDPGEGSYEQYF

d_gene: -
j_gene: TRBJ2-7
abundance: -
v_gene: TRBV29-1
CDR3nt: TGCAGCGTTGTAGGGGGCTACGAGCAGTACTTC
CDR3aa: CSVVGGYEQYF

d_gene: -
j_gene: TRBJ2-4
abundance: many
v_gene: TRBV7-2
CDR3nt: TGTGCCAGCAGCTTCAACGGACTGAACATTCAGTACTTC
CDR3aa: CASSFNGLNIQYF

d_gene: -
j_gene: TRBJ2-7
abundance: many
v_gene: TRBV7-2
CDR3nt: TGTGCCAGCAGACCAGGGAGGGGGTCCTACGAGCAGTACTTC
CDR3aa: CASRPGRGSYEQYF

d_gene: TRBD1
j_gene: TRBJ2-7
abundance: few
v_gene: TRBV6-2/TRBV6-3
CDR3nt: TGTGCCAGCAGAACGCGGGACAGGGGGACCTACGAGCAGTACTTC
CDR3aa: CASRTRDRGTYEQYF